This T cell receptor beta chain was recovered during a study of blood T cell repertoires in COVID-19. Across the study: The analysed material was cDNA or gDNA that came from T cells, B-cell-depleted T cells, or PBMCs.

Per the study methods: Estimates of nucleated cell counts were drawn from the amplification of reference gene primers. Sequenced by immunoSEQ multiplex PCR; TCRdb stores in-frame clones only, minus some. From that table come the V and J calls and clone size; the DNA was used to work out D and trimming. This table holds around 250,000 clones, approximately 85% found once. With 5 bases clipped from V and 4 bases from J, the junction kept 1 base outside the gene matches. CDR1 and CDR2 from the germline V gene are LGHDT and YNNKEL (reference sequence). This CDR3 contains 12 residues. The sample consisted of peripheral blood. This TCR was recovered from a man between 50 and 59 years old with active or convalescent COVID-19. This chain uses TRBV3-1 (or the pseudogene TRBV3-2) with TRBJ1-2; 7 positions agree with TRBD1. The CDR3 DNA reads TGTGCCAGCAGCGGGGACAGCTATGGCTACACCTTC. It specifies CASSGDSYGYTF.